This entry concerns a single TCR beta chain. No antigen is known for it. This sample stems from a study of T-cell memory formation after mild COVID-19. Study information: TCR clusters largely stayed donor specific.

Study conclusions and caveats: Day 37-peaking second-wave clones had unconfirmed SARS-CoV-2 specificity. Day 15 to 85 contracting clones showed balanced CD4/CD8; day 15 to 37 expanders favored CD4+.

The 5'RACE method, run with constant-segment primers, produced TCR alpha and TCR beta cDNA libraries (carrying sample barcodes and UMIs). One entry per CDR3 protein, called by TCRdb with MiXCR from the 5' RACE reads. The sample lists some 600,000 distinct CDR3 sequences; around 16% were seen once. Germline-derived CDR1 and CDR2 are LGHNA and YNFKEQ. The CDR3 length is 17 residues. The V and J ends lost 1 base and 4 bases, in that order; junction bases with no gene match: 7. V gene TRBV4-2 combines with J gene TRBJ2-1, with TRBD2 matching 10 bases. Sequenced sample: PBMCs or a T cell subset sorted from them (not recorded which). This TCR derives from an adult woman who had mild COVID-19 (a few samples of this study predate the infection). Cell type and time point are not known. CDR3 loop: CASSQGPLAGDYNEQFF. CDR3 nucleotides: TGTGCCAGCAGCCAAGGCCCCCTAGCGGGGGATTACAATGAGCAGTTCTTC.